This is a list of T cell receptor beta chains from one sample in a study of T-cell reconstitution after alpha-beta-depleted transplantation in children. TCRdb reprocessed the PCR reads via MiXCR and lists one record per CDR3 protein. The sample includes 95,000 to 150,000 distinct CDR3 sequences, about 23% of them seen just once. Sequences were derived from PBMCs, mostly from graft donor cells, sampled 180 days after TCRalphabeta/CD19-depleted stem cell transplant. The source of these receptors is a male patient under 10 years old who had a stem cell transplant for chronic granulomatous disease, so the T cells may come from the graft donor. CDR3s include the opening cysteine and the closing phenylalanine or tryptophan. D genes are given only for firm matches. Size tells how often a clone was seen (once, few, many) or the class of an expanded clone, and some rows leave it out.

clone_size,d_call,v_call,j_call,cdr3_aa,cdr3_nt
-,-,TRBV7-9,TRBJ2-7,CASSRLGESALSYEQYF,TGTGCCAGCAGCCGACTGGGGGAATCAGCCCTCTCCTACGAGCAGTACTTC
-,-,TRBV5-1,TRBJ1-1,CASSFPPGEAFF,TGCGCCAGCAGCTTTCCGCCAGGTGAAGCTTTCTTT
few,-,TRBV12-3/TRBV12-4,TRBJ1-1,CPHFPGVTEAFF,TGCCCACACTTCCCCGGAGTTACTGAAGCTTTCTTT
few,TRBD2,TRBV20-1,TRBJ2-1,CSARGRGGNEQFF,TGCAGTGCTAGAGGCCGGGGGGGGAATGAGCAGTTCTTC
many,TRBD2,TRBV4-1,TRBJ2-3,CASSHPSGHTDTQYF,TGCGCCAGCAGCCATCCTAGCGGGCACACAGATACGCAGTATTTT
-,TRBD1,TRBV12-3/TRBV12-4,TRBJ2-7,CASSLVDRGAYEQYF,TGTGCCAGCAGTTTAGTGGACAGGGGGGCCTACGAGCAGTACTTC
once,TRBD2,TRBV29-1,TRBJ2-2,CSATGGTGELFF,TGCAGCGCCACGGGAGGCACCGGGGAGCTGTTTTTT
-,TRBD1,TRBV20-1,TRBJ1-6,CSARVQGAYYNSPLHF,TGCAGTGCTAGAGTCCAGGGGGCCTACTATAATTCACCCCTCCACTTT
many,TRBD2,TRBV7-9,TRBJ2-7,CASSLGLAEQYF,TGTGCCAGCAGCTTAGGACTAGCCGAGCAGTACTTC
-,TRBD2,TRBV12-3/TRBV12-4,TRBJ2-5,CASSSAASSGRETQYF,TGTGCCAGCAGTTCGGCCGCATCGAGCGGGAGAGAGACCCAGTACTTC
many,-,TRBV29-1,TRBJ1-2,CSVAERSGYGYTF,TGCAGCGTTGCTGAAAGGTCAGGCTATGGCTACACCTTC
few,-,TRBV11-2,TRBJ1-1,CASSSVGGQGRLYGSEAFF,TGTGCCAGCAGCTCCGTAGGTGGGCAGGGAAGGCTTTATGGATCTGAAGCTTTCTTT
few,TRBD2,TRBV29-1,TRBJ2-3,CSVDRRKTSGRTDTQYF,TGCAGCGTTGATCGAAGGAAGACTAGCGGGAGAACGGATACGCAGTATTTT
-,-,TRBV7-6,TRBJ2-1,CASSQHGGNEQFF,TGTGCCAGCAGCCAGCATGGGGGGAATGAGCAGTTCTTC
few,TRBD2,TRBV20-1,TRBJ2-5,CSARILAGVQTQYF,TGCAGTGCTAGGATACTAGCGGGAGTACAGACCCAGTACTTC
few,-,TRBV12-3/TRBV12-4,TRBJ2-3,CASSLRQESTDTQYF,TGTGCCAGCAGTTTAAGGCAGGAGAGCACAGATACGCAGTATTTT
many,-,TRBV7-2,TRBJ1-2,CASSPRTDDYTF,TGTGCCAGCAGCCCGCGGACCGACGACTACACCTTC
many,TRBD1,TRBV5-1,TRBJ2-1,CASSLATGQYHEQFF,TGCGCCAGCAGCTTGGCGACGGGACAGTACCATGAGCAGTTCTTC
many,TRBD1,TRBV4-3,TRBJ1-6,CASSQDSQGDGLFFGSPLHF,TGCGCCAGCAGCCAAGATTCTCAGGGGGACGGATTATTTTTCGGTTCACCCCTCCACTTT
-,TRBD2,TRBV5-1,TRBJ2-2,CASSLTSGTDTGELFF,TGCGCCAGCAGCTTGACTAGCGGGACGGACACCGGGGAGCTGTTTTTT
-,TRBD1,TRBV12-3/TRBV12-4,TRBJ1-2,CASSATGQGNYGYTF,TGTGCCAGCAGTGCGACGGGACAGGGGAACTATGGCTACACCTTC
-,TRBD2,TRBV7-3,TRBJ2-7,CASSPSGSSYEQYF,TGTGCCAGCAGCCCTAGCGGGAGTTCCTACGAGCAGTACTTC
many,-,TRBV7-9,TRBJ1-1,CASSLGWRYSRAFF,TGTGCCAGCAGCTTAGGATGGCGGTATTCGAGAGCTTTCTTT
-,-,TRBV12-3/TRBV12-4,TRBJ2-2,CASSYGVTGELFF,TGTGCCAGCAGTTATGGGGTAACCGGGGAGCTGTTTTTT
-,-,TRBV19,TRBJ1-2,CASNPGGSYGYTF,TGTGCCAGTAACCCCGGTGGGTCCTATGGCTACACCTTC
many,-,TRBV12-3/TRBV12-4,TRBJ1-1,CASSSGLFWGPDTEAFF,TGTGCCAGCAGTTCTGGTTTATTTTGGGGGCCGGACACTGAAGCTTTCTTT
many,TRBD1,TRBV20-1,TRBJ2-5,CSARQGQETQYF,TGCAGTGCTCGACAGGGGCAAGAGACCCAGTACTTC
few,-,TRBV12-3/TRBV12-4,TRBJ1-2,CASSFVGWGYTF,TGTGCCAGCAGTTTCGTGGGTTGGGGCTACACCTTC
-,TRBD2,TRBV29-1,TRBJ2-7,CSVVSSGISYEQYF,TGCAGCGTTGTCTCTAGCGGGATTTCCTACGAGCAGTACTTC
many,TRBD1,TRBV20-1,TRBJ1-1,CSATTGVTEAFF,TGCAGTGCTACCACAGGGGTCACTGAAGCTTTCTTT
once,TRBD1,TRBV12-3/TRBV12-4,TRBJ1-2,CASSYRGYGYTF,TGTGCCAGCAGTTACAGGGGGTATGGCTACACCTTC
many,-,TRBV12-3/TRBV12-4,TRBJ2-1,CASSLPIIAYNEQFF,TGTGCCAGCAGTTTACCTATTATAGCCTACAATGAGCAGTTCTTC
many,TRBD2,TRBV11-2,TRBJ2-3,CASSLYLAGGPGGTDTQYF,TGTGCCAGCAGCTTATATCTAGCGGGAGGGCCGGGGGGCACAGATACGCAGTATTTT
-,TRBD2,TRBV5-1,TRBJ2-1,CASSSGLANNEQFF,TGCGCCAGCAGCAGTGGACTAGCCAACAATGAGCAGTTCTTC
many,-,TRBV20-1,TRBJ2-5,CSAREGRGKETQYF,TGCAGTGCTAGAGAGGGCCGGGGAAAAGAGACCCAGTACTTC
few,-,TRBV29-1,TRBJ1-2,CSVGAHLDGNYGYTF,TGCAGCGTTGGGGCCCACCTGGACGGAAACTATGGCTACACCTTC
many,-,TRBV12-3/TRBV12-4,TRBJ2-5,CASSEDRETQYF,TGTGCCAGCAGTGAGGATAGGGAGACCCAGTACTTC
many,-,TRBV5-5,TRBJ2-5,CASSATGWETQYF,TGTGCCAGCAGCGCCACGGGCTGGGAGACCCAGTACTTC
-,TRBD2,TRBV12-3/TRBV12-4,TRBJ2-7,CASSQLAGERYEQYF,TGTGCCAGCAGCCAACTAGCGGGAGAACGCTACGAGCAGTACTTC
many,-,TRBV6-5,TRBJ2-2,CASSYLQGLTGELFF,TGTGCCAGCAGTTACCTGCAGGGGCTTACCGGGGAGCTGTTTTTT
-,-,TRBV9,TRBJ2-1,CASSVASGRRDNEQFF,TGTGCCAGCAGCGTAGCCTCTGGACGCCGTGACAATGAGCAGTTCTTC
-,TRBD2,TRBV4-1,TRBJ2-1,CASRPGTSGYNEQFF,TGCGCCAGCAGGCCCGGGACTAGCGGTTACAATGAGCAGTTCTTC
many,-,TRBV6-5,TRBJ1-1,CASSLWRMNTEAFF,TGTGCCAGCAGTTTGTGGAGGATGAACACTGAAGCTTTCTTT
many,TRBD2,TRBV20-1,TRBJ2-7,CSAGTISRSRSYEQYF,TGCAGTGCAGGGACTATAAGTCGGAGCCGCTCCTACGAGCAGTACTTC
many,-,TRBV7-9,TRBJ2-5,CASSLETQYF,TGTGCCAGCAGCTTAGAGACCCAGTACTTC
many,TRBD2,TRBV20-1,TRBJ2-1,CSATRLATEQFF,TGCAGTGCTACCAGACTAGCCACTGAGCAGTTCTTC
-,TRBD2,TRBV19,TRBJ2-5,CASSIMSGGSSQETQYF,TGTGCCAGTAGTATTATGAGTGGCGGGAGCAGCCAAGAGACCCAGTACTTC
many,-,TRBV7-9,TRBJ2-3,CASSSTRPSGGTDTQYF,TGTGCCAGCAGCTCGACCCGACCTAGTGGGGGCACAGATACGCAGTATTTT
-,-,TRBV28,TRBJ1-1,CASSVGQLEAFF,TGTGCCAGCAGTGTCGGACAGCTTGAAGCTTTCTTT
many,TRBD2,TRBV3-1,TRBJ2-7,CASSPGTKTYEQYF,TGTGCCAGCAGCCCCGGGACTAAGACTTACGAGCAGTACTTC
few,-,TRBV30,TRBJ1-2,CAWSFWNANYGYTF,TGTGCCTGGAGTTTCTGGAACGCTAACTATGGCTACACCTTC
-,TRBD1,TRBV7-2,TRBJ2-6,CASSSQGAGANVLTF,TGTGCCAGCAGTTCACAGGGGGCTGGGGCCAACGTCCTGACTTTC
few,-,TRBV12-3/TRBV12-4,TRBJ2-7,CASRLQYEQYF,TGTGCCAGCCGACTTCAATACGAGCAGTACTTC
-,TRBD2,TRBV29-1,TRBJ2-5,CSVSGTSGRPQETQYF,TGCAGCGTCTCCGGGACTAGCGGGAGGCCACAGGAGACCCAGTACTTC
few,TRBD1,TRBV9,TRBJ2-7,CASSVRDSSYEQYF,TGTGCCAGCAGCGTTCGGGACAGCTCCTACGAGCAGTACTTC
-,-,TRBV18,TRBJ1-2,CASSPGNSGYTF,TGTGCCAGCTCACCAGGGAATAGTGGCTACACCTTC
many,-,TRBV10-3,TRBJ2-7,CAIRRGLGDYEQYF,TGTGCCATCCGACGGGGACTCGGGGACTACGAGCAGTACTTC
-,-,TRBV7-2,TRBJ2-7,CASSLAPGVYEQYF,TGTGCCAGCAGCCTCGCCCCGGGGGTCTACGAGCAGTACTTC
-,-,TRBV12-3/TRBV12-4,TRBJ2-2,CASSFWQTRGYTGELFF,TGTGCCAGCAGTTTCTGGCAGACTCGAGGATACACCGGGGAGCTGTTTTTT
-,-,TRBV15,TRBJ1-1,CATSRTSDGDTEAFF,TGTGCCACCAGCAGGACCTCTGATGGAGACACTGAAGCTTTCTTT